This T cell receptor beta chain was captured in a study of cytomegalovirus exposure and HLA in healthy donors. Trimming took off 3 bases at V and 6 bases at J, with 11 bases between the two ends. There are 13 residues in the CDR3. Germline V gene data show CDR1 as MDHEN and CDR2 as SYDVKM. With 60 Vbeta and 13 Jbeta primers, the PCR was carried out. Here immunoSEQ multiplex PCR was the method, and the copy in TCRdb shows in-frame clones only, minus some. This sample contains approximately 27,000 clones. The chain employs TRBV28 and TRBJ1-2; D possibly corresponds to TRBD1 (5 bases). The receptor comes from a man aged 25 to 40 in good health and CMV-seronegative. The sequenced sample was PBMCs. CDR3 loop: CASSFRTSHGYTF. The CDR3 nucleotides read TGTGCCAGCAGTTTTAGGACAAGCCATGGCTACACCTTC.